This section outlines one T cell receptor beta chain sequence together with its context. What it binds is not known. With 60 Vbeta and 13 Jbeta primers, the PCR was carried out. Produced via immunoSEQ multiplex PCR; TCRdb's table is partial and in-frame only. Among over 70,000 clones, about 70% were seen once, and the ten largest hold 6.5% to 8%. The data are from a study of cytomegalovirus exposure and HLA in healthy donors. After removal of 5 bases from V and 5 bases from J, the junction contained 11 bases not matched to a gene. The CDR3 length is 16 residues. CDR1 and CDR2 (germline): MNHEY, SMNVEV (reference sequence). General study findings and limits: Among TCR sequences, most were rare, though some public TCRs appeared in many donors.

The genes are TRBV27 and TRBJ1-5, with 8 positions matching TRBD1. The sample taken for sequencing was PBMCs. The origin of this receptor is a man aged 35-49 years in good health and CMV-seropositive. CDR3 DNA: TGTGCCAGCAGTCCGACGACAGGGGTATCAGATCAGCCCCAGCATTTT. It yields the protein CASSPTTGVSDQPQHF.